This T cell receptor (beta chain) stems from a study of blood T cells in healthy people across ages. As to this clonotype: The antigen is undetermined.

A sample-barcoded 5' primer and a J-beta primer mix were used in a second PCR of roughly 6 to 11 cycles. Each cDNA molecule received a tag from a template-switch adaptor that had 12 random nucleotides. TCRdb analysed the 5' RACE reads with MiXCR anew, one entry per CDR3 protein. The data show 1 million to 1.2 million distinct CDR3 sequences, under 40% seen once. Study observations and caveats: It was not known whether donors were CMV positive (a possible confounder of expanded clonotype changes). Across the age range, TCR beta diversity per million T cells fell in a roughly linear way. Percentage of naive T cells showed a strong correlation with TCR beta diversity.

This TCR was recovered from a young man in good health. The sequencing input was blood.

The chain's CDR3 is CASRRGQQVNYGYTF. The CDR3 region has the DNA TGTGCCAGCAGGCGTGGGCAGCAAGTTAACTATGGCTACACCTTC. The chain couples TRBV12-3 or TRBV12-4 to TRBJ1-2; no clear D. Trimming shortened V by 6 bases and J by 1 base, and 15 bases separated the two germline ends. The length of the CDR3 is 15 residues.